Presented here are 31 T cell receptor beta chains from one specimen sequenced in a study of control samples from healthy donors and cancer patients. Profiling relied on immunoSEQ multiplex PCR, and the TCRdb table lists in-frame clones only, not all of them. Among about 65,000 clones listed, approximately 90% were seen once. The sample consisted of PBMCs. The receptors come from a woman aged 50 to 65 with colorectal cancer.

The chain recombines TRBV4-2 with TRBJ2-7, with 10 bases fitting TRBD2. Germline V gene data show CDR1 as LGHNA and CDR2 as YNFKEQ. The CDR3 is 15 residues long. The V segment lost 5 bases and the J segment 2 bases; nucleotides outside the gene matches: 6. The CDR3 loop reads CASSSGLAPTYEQYF. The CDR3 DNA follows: TGTGCCAGCAGCTCGGGACTAGCGCCAACCTACGAGCAGTACTTC.

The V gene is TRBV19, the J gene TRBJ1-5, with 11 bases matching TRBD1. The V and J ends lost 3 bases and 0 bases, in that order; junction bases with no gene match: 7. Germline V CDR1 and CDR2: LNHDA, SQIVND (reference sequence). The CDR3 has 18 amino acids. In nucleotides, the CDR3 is TGTGCCAGTAGTATGCGGACAGGGGGCTTTAATAGCAATCAGCCCCAGCATTTT. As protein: CASSMRTGGFNSNQPQHF. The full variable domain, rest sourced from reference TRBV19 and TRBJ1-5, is DGGITQSPKYLFRKEGQNVTLSCEQNLNHDAMYWYRQDPGQGLRLIYYSQIVNDFQKGDIAEGYSVSREKKESFPLTVTSAQKNPTAFYLCASSMRTGGFNSNQPQHFGDGTRLSIL.

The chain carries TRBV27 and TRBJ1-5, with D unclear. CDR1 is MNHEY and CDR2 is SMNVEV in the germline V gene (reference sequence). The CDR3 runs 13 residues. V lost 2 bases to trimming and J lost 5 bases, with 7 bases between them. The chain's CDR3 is CASSLTSYQPQHF. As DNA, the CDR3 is TGTGCCAGCAGTTTAACCTCATATCAGCCCCAGCATTTT.

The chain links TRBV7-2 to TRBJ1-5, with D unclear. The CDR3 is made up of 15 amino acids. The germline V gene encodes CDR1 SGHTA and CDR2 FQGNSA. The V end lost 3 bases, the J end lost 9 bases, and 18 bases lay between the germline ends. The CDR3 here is CASSFLGSGQGPQHF. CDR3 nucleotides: TGTGCCAGCAGCTTTCTAGGCAGCGGTCAAGGGCCCCAGCATTTT.

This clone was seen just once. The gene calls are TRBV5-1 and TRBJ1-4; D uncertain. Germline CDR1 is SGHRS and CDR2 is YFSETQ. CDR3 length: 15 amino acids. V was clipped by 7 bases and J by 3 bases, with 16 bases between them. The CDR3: CASRPEKNPNEKLFF. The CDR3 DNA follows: TGCGCCAGCCGCCCCGAAAAGAACCCTAATGAAAAACTGTTTTTT.

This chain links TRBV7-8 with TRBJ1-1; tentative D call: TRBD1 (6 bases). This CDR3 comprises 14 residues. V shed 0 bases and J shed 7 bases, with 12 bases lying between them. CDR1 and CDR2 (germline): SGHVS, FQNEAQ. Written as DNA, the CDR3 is TGTGCCAGCAGCTTAGCTTCGGACAGCCTTGAAGCTTTCTTT. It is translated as CASSLASDSLEAFF.

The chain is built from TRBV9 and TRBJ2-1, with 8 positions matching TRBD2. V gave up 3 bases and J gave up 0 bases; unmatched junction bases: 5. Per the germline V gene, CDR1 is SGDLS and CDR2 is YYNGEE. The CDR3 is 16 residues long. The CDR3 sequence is CASSAIAGGSYNEQFF. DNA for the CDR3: TGTGCCAGCAGCGCTATCGCGGGGGGCTCCTACAATGAGCAGTTCTTC.

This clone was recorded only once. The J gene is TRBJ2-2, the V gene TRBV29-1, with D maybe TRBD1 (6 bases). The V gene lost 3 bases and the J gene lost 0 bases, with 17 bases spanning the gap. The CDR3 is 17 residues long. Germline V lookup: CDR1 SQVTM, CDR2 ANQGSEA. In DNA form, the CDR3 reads TGCAGCGTTGAGAGAACGACAGGACCCGCGAACACCGGGGAGCTGTTTTTT. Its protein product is CSVERTTGPANTGELFF.

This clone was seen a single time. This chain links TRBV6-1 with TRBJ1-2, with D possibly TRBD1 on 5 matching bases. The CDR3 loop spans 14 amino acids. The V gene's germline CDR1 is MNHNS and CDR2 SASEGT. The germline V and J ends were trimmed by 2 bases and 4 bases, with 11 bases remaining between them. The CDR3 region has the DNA TGTGCCAGCAGTGAATATGGAAGGGGCTATGGCTACACCTTC. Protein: CASSEYGRGYGYTF.

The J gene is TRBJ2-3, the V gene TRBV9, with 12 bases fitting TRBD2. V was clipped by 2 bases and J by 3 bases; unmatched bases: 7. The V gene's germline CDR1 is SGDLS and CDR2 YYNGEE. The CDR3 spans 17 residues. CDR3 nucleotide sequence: TGTGCCAGCAGCGTGACTAGCGGGGGCGCCGGGACAGATACGCAGTATTTT. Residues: CASSVTSGGAGTDTQYF.

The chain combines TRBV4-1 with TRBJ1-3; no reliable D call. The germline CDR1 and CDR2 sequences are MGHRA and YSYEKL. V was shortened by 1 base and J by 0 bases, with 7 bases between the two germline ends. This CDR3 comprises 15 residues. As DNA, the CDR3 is TGCGCCAGCAGCCAAGGTGAAGGCTCTGGAAACACCATATATTTT. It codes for CASSQGEGSGNTIYF.

Here the CDR3 DNA reads TGTGCCAGCAGCGTGGCCCTGACAGGGGAAGCTTTCTTT. This encodes CASSVALTGEAFF. The chain is built from TRBV9 and TRBJ1-1; 7 bases agree with TRBD1. The junction had 6 bases not matched to a gene; V was cut back by 2 bases and J by 8 bases. The CDR3 length is 13 residues. Germline CDR1 and CDR2: SGDLS and YYNGEE.

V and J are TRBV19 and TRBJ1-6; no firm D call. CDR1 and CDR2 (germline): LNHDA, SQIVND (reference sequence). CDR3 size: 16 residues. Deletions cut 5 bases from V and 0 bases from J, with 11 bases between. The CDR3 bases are TGTGCCAGTAGTCCGCACCGGAGCTCCTATAATTCACCCCTCCACTTT. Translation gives CASSPHRSSYNSPLHF.

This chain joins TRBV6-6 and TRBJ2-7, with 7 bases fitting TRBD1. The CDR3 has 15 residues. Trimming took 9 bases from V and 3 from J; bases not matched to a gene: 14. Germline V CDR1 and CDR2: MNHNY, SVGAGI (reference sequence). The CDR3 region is CASLKLQGPVYEQYF. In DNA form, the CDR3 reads TGTGCCAGTCTTAAATTACAGGGGCCTGTCTACGAGCAGTACTTC.

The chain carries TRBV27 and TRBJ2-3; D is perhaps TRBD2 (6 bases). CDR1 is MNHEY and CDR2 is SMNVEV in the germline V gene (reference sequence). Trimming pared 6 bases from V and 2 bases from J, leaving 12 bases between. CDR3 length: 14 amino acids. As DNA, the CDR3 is TGTGCCAGCAGCCTAGCGTGGAACACAGATACGCAGTATTTT. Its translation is CASSLAWNTDTQYF.

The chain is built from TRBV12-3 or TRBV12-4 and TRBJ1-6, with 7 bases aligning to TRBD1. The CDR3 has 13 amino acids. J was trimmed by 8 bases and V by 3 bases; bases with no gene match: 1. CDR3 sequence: CASSLTGHSPLHF. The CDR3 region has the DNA TGTGCCAGCAGTTTGACAGGGCATTCACCCCTCCACTTT.

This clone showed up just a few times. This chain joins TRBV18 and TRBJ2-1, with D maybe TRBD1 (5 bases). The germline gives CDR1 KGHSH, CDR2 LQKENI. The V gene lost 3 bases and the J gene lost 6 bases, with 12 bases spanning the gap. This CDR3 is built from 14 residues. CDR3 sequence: CASSPQQDINEQFF. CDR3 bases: TGTGCCAGCTCACCGCAACAGGACATCAATGAGCAGTTCTTC.

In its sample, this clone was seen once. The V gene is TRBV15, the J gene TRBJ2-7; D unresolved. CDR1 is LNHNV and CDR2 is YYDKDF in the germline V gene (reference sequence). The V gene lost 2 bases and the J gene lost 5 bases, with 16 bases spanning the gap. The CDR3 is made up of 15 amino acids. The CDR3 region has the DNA TGTGCCACCAGCAGAAGGTCCAGGAATTCCCACGAGCAGTACTTC. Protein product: CATSRRSRNSHEQYF. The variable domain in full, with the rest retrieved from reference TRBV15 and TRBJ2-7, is DAMVIQNPRYQVTQFGKPVTLSCSQTLNHNVMYWYQQKSSQAPKLLFHYYDKDFNNEADTPDNFQSRRPNTSFCFLDIRSPGLGDTAMYLCATSRRSRNSHEQYFGPGTRLTVT.

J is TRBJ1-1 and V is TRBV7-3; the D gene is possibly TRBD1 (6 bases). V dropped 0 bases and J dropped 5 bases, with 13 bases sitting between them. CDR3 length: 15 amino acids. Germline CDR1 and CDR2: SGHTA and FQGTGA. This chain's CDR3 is CASSLTQGPATEAFF. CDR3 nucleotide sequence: TGTGCCAGCAGCTTAACACAGGGTCCGGCGACTGAAGCTTTCTTT.

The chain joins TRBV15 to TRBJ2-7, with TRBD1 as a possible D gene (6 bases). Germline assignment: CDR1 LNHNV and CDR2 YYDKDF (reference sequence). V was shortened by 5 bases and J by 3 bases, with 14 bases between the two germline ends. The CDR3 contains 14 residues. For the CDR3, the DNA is TGTGCCACCAGCCCCGGGACCAGGGGCTACGAGCAGTACTTC. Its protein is CATSPGTRGYEQYF.

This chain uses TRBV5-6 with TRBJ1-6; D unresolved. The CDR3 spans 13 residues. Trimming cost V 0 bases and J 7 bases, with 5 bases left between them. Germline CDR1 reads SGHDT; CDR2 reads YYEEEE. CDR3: CASSLEVNSPLHF. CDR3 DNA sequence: TGTGCCAGCAGCTTGGAGGTGAATTCACCCCTCCACTTT.

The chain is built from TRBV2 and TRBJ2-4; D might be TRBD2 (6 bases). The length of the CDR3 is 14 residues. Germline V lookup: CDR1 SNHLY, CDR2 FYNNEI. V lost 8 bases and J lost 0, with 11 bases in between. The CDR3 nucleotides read TGTGCCAGCCTACGGCGGGAAGCCAAAAACATTCAGTACTTC. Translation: CASLRREAKNIQYF.

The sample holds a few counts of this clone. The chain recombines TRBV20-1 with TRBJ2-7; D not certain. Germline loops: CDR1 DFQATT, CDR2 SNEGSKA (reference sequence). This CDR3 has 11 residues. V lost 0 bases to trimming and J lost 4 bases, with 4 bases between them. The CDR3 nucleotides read TGCAGTGCTAGAGATCAGTACGAGCAGTACTTC. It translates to CSARDQYEQYF.

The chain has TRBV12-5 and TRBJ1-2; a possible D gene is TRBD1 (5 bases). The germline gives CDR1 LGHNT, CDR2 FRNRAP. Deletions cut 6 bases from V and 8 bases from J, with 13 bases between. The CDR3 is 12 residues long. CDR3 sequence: CASGFERGGYTF. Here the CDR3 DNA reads TGTGCTAGTGGCTTCGAGCGGGGGGGCTACACCTTC.

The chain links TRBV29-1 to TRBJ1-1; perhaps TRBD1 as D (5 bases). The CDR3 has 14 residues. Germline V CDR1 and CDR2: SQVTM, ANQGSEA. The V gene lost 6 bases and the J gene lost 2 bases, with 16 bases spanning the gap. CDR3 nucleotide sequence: TGCAGCGTCAAAGTGGGGCGGCTAAACACTGAAGCTTTCTTT. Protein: CSVKVGRLNTEAFF.

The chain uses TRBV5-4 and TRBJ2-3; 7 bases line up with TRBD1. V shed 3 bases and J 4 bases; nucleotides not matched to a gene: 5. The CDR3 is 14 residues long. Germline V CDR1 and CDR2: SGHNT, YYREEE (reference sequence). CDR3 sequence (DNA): TGTGCCAGCAGCTCTAGGGGGCGCGCAGATACGCAGTATTTT. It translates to CASSSRGRADTQYF.

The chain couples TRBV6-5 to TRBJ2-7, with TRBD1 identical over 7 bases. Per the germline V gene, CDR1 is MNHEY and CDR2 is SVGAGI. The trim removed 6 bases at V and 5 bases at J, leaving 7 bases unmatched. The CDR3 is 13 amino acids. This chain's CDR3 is CASRRGRNHEQYF. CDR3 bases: TGTGCCAGCAGGAGGGGGCGTAACCACGAGCAGTACTTC.

The CDR3 region is CASSAQSYGYTF. The CDR3 DNA reads TGTGCCAGCAGCGCACAGAGTTATGGCTACACCTTC. The chain is built from TRBV14 and TRBJ1-2; no clear D. The length of the CDR3 is 12 residues. The ends were cut back, 5 bases at V and 5 bases at J, with 9 bases in the middle. Germline CDR1 is SGHDN and CDR2 is FVKESK.

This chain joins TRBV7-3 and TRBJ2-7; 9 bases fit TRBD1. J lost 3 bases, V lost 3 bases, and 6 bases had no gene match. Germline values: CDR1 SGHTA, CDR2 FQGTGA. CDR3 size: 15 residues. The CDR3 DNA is TGTGCCAGCAGCTTTGGGGGACAGGGAGTCTACGAGCAGTACTTC. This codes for CASSFGGQGVYEQYF.

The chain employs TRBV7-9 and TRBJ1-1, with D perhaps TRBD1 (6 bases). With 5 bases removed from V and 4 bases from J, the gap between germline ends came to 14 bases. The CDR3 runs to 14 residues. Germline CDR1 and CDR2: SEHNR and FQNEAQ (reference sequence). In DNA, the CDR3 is TGTGCCAGCAGCCCGAGGGGGACGGGCACTGAAGCTTTCTTT. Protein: CASSPRGTGTEAFF. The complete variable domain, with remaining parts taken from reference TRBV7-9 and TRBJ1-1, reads DTGVSQNPRHKITKRGQNVTFRCDPISEHNRLYWYRQTLGQGPEFLTYFQNEAQLEKSRLLSDRFSAERPKGSFSTLEIQRTEQGDSAMYLCASSPRGTGTEAFFGQGTRLTVV.

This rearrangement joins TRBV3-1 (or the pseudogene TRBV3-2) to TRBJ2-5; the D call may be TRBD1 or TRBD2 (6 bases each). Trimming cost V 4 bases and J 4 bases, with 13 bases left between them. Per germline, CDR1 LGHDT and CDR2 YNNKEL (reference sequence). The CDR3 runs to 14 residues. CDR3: CASSPRGERETQYF. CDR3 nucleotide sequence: TGTGCCAGCAGCCCGAGGGGGGAGAGAGAGACCCAGTACTTC.